This T cell receptor beta chain was retrieved from a study of relationships among human T cell subsets. From mRNA, alpha and beta CDR3 regions were amplified using semiquantitative ARM-PCR. ARM-PCR used tagged nested gene-specific primers, then communal superprimers for exponential amplification. Before the second round, exonuclease removed the nested primers. One entry per CDR3 protein results from TCRdb running MiXCR on the multiplex PCR reads. The sample carries 8,000 to 10,000 distinct CDR3 sequences, 45% to 65% recorded once. Study-wide points: Many CDR3s were shared across Th1, Th2 and regulatory subsets. Bead sorting may have left some CD4+CD8+ double-positive cells.

Per the germline V gene, CDR1 is SGHAT and CDR2 is FQNNGV. V shed 4 bases and J shed 7 bases, with 18 bases lying between them. The CDR3 runs to 15 residues. As concerns this clonotype: Its antigen remains unidentified.

Memory T cells were selected with anti-CD45RO beads from the CD45RA-negative fraction. T cell subsets were isolated with magnetic beads coated with subset-specific monoclonal antibodies. The source is a man aged 40-49 years in good health. The V and J genes are TRBV11-2 and TRBJ2-3, with D tentatively TRBD1 (7 bases). The sample consisted of memory T cells sorted from blood. CDR3 in amino acids: CASSSLGRGRNTQYF. The CDR3, as DNA: TGTGCCAGCAGCTCACTCGGCAGGGGGAGGAATACGCAGTATTTT.